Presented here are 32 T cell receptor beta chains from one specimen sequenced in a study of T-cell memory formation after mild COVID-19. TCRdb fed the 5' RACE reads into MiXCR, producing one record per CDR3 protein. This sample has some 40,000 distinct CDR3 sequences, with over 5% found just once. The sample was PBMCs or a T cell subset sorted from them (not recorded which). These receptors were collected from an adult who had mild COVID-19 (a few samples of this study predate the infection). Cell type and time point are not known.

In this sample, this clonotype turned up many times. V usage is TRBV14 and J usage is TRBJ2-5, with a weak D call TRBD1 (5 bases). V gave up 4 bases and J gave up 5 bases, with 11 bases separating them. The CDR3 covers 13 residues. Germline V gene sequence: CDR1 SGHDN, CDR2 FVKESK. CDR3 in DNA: TGTGCCAGCAGCCCTCGACAGAGGGAGACCCAGTACTTC. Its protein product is CASSPRQRETQYF.

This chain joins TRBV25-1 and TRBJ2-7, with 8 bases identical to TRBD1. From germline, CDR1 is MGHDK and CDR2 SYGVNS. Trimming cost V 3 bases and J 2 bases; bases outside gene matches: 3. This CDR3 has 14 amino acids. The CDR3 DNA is TGTGCCAGCAGTGAGATACAGGGGGCCTACGAGCAGTACTTC. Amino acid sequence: CASSEIQGAYEQYF.

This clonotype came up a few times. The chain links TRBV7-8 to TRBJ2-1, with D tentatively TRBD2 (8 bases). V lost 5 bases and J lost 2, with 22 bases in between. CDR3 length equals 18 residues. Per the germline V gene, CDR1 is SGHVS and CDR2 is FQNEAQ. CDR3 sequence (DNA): TGTGCCAGCAGCCCAGGGGGAGCGGGAGCATCCGCCTACAATGAGCAGTTCTTC. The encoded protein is CASSPGGAGASAYNEQFF. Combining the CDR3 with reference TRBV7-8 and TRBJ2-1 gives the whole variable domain GAGVSQSPRYKVAKRGQDVALRCDPISGHVSLFWYQQALGQGPEFLTYFQNEAQLDKSGLPSDRFFAERPEGSVSTLKIQRTQQEDSAVYLCASSPGGAGASAYNEQFFGPGTRLTVL.

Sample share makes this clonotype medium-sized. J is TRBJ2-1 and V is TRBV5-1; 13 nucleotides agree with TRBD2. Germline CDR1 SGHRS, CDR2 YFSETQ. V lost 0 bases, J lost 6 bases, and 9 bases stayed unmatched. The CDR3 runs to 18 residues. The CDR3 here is CASSLERRTSGSSNEQFF. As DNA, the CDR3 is TGCGCCAGCAGCTTGGAGAGGCGGACTAGCGGGAGCAGCAATGAGCAGTTCTTC.

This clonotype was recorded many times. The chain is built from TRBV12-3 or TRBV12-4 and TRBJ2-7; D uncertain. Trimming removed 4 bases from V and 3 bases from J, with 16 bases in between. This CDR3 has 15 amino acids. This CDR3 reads CASSSARSPSYEQYF. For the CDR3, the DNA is TGTGCCAGCAGTTCTGCCCGTTCCCCCAGCTACGAGCAGTACTTC.

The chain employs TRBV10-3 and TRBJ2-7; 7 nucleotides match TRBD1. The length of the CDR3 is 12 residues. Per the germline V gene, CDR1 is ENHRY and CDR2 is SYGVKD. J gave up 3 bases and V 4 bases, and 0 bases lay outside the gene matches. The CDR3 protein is CAISGDSYEQYF. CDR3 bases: TGTGCCATCAGTGGGGACAGCTACGAGCAGTACTTC.

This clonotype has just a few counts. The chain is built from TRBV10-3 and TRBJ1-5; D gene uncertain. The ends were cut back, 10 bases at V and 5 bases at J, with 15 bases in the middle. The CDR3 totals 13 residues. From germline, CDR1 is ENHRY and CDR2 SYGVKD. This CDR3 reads CATDREGYQPQHF. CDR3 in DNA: TGTGCCACCGATCGGGAGGGATATCAGCCCCAGCATTTT.

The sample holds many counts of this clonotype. CDR3 nucleotide sequence: TGTGCCATCATGGAGGGGGCTAGCGGGACAGATACGCAGTATTTT. Protein product: CAIMEGASGTDTQYF. The genes are TRBV10-3 and TRBJ2-3; TRBD2 might be the D (8 bases). Germline V gene lookup returns CDR1 ENHRY and CDR2 SYGVKD. The CDR3 has 15 residues. V was trimmed by 7 bases and J by 3 bases, leaving 17 bases between them.

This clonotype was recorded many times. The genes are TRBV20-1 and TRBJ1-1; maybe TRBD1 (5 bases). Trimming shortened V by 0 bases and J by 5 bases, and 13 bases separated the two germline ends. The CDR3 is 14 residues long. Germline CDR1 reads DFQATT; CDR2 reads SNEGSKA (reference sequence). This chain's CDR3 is CSAREEGRGTEAFF. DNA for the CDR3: TGCAGTGCTAGAGAAGAGGGGCGAGGGACTGAAGCTTTCTTT.

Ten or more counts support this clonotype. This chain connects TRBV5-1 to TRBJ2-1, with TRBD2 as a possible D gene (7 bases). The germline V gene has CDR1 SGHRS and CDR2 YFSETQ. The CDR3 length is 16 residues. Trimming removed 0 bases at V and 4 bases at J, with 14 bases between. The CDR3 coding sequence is TGCGCCAGCAGCTTGGTGGGGGGGACAATTTACAATGAGCAGTTCTTC. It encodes CASSLVGGTIYNEQFF.

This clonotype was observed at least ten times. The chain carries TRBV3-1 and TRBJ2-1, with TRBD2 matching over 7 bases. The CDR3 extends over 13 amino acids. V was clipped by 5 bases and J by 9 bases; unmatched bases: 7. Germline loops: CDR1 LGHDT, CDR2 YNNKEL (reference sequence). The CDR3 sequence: CASSSFGGGEQFF. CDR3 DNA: TGTGCCAGCAGCTCATTTGGGGGGGGTGAGCAGTTCTTC.

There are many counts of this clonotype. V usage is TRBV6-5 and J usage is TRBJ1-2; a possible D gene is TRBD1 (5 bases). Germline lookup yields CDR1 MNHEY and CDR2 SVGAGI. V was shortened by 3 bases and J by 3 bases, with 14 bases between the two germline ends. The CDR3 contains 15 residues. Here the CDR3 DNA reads TGTGCCAGCAGTTATTCGGGACCTCAGCACTATGGCTACACCTTC. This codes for CASSYSGPQHYGYTF.

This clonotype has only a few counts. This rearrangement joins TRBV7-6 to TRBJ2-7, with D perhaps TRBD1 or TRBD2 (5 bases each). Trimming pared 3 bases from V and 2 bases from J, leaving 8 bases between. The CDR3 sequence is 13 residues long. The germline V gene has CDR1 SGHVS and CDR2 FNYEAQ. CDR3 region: CASSLGEPYEQYF. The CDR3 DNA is TGTGCCAGCAGCTTGGGGGAGCCCTACGAGCAGTACTTC. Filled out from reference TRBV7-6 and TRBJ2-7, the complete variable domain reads GAGVSQSPRYKVTKRGQDVALRCDPISGHVSLYWYRQALGQGPEFLTYFNYEAQQDKSGLPNDRFSAERPEGSISTLTIQRTEQRDSAMYRCASSLGEPYEQYFGPGTRLTVT.

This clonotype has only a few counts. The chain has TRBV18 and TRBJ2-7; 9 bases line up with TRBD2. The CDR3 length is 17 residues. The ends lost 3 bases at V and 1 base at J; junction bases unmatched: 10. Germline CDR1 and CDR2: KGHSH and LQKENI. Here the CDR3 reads CASSPPSGTTRSYEQYF. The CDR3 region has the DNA TGTGCCAGCTCACCCCCTAGCGGGACCACCCGATCCTACGAGCAGTACTTC.

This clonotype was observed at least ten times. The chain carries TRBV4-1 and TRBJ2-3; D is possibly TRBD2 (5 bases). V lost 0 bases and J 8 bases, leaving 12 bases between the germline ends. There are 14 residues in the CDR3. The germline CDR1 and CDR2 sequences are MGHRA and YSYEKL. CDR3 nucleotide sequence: TGCGCCAGCAGCCAAGATCCAGGTGGGAGTACGCAGTATTTT. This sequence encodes CASSQDPGGSTQYF.

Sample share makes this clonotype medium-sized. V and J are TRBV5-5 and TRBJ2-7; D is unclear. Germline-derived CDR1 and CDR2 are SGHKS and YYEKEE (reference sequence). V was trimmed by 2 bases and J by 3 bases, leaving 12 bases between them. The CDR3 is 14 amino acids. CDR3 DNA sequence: TGTGCCAGCAGCTTTCGAACCCCCAACTACGAGCAGTACTTC. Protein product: CASSFRTPNYEQYF.

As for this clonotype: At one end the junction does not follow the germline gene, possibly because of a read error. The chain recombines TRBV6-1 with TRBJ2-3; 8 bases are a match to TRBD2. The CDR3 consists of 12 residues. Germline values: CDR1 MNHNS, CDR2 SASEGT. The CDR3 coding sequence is TGCGGGGGGGCGTCTAGCACAGATACGCAGTATTTT. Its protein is CGGASSTDTQYF.

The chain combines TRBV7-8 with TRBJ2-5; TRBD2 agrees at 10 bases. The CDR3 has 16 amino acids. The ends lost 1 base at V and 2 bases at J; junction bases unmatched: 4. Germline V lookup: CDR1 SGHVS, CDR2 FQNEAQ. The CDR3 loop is CASSLGLAGRQETQYF. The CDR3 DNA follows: TGTGCCAGCAGCTTAGGACTAGCGGGCCGTCAAGAGACCCAGTACTTC.

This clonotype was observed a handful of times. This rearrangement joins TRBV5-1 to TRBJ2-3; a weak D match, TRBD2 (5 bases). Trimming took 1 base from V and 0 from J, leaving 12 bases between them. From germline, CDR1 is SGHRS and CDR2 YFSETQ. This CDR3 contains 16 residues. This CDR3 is CASSLLADFSTDTQYF. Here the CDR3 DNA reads TGCGCCAGCAGCTTGTTGGCGGACTTTAGCACAGATACGCAGTATTTT.

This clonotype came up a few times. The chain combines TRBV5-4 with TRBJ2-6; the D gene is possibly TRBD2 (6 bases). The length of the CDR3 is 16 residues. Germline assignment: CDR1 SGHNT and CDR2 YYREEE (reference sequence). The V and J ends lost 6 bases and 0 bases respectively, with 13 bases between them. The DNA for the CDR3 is TGTGCCAGCAACCGGGGGTCCTCCTCTGGGGCCAACGTCCTGACTTTC. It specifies CASNRGSSSGANVLTF.

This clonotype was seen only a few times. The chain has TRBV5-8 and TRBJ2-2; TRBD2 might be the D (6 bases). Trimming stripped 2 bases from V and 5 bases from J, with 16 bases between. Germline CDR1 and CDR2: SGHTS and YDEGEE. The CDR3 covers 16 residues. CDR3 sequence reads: CASSLLVGRGTGELFF. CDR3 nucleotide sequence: TGTGCCAGCAGCTTATTGGTCGGGAGAGGGACCGGGGAGCTGTTTTTT.

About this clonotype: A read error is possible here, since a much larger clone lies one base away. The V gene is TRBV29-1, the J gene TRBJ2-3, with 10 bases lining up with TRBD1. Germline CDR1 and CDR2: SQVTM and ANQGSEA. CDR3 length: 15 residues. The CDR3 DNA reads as TGCAGCGTTGCGGCGGGGACAGGGGTCACAGGTACGCAGTATTTT. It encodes CSVAAGTGVTGTQYF.

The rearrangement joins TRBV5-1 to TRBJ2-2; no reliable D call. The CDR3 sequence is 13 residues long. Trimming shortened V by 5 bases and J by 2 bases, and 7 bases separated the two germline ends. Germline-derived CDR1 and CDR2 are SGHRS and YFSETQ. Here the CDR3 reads CASSLDNTGELFF. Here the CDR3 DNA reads TGCGCCAGCAGTCTGGACAACACCGGGGAGCTGTTTTTT.

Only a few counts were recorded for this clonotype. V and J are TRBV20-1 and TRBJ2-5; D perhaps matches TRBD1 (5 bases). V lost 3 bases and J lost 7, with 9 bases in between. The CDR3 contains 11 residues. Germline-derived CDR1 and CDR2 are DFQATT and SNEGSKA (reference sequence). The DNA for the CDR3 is TGCAGTGCTAGGACAGAACGGACCCAGTACTTC. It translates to CSARTERTQYF.

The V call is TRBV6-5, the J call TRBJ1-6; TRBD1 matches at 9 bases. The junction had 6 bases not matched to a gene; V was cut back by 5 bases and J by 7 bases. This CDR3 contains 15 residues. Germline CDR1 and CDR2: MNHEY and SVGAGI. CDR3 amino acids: CASSPWGTGNSPLHF. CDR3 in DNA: TGTGCCAGCAGTCCCTGGGGGACAGGGAATTCACCCCTCCACTTT.

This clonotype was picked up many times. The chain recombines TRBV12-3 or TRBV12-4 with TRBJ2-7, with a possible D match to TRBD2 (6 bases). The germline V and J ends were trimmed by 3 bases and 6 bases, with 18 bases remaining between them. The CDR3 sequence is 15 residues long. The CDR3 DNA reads TGTGCCAGCAGTTTGGTCGCCCCCGGGGGTGGCGAGCAGTACTTC. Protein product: CASSLVAPGGGEQYF.

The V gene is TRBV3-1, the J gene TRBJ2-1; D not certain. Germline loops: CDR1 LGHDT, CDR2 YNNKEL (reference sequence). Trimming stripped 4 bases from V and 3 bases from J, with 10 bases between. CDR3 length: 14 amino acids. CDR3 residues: CASSLPANYNEQFF. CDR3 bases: TGTGCCAGCAGCCTGCCGGCAAACTACAATGAGCAGTTCTTC.

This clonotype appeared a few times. The CDR3 is CSAEMGMVRYGYTF. The CDR3 DNA reads as TGCAGTGCTGAGATGGGCATGGTTCGCTATGGCTACACCTTC. The chain couples TRBV20-1 to TRBJ1-2; no clear D. The CDR3 totals 14 residues. The V gene lost 5 bases and the J gene lost 4 bases, with 17 bases spanning the gap. Germline CDR1 reads DFQATT; CDR2 reads SNEGSKA (reference sequence).

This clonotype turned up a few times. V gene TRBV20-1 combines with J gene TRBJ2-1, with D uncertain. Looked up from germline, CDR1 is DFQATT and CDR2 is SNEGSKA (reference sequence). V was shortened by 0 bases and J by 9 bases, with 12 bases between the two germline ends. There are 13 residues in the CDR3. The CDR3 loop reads CSARDGKGREQFF. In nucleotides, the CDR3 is TGCAGTGCTAGAGATGGGAAGGGCCGTGAGCAGTTCTTC.

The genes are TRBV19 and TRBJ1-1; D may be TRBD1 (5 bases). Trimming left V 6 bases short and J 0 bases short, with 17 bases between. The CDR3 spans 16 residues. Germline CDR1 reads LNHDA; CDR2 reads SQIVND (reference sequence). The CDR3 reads CASRTWRGFMNTEAFF. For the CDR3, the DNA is TGTGCCAGTAGAACTTGGAGGGGCTTTATGAACACTGAAGCTTTCTTT.

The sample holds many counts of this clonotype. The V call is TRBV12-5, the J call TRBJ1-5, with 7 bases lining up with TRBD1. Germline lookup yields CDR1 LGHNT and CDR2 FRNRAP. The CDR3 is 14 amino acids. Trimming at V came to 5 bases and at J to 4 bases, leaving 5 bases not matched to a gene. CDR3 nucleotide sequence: TGTGCTAGTGGTATCGAGACAGGGAATCAGCCCCAGCATTTT. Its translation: CASGIETGNQPQHF.

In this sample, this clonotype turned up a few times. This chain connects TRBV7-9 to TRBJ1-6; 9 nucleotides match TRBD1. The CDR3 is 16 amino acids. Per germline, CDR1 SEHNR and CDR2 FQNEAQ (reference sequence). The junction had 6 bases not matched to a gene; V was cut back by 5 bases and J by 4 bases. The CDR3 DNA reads TGTGCCAGCAGCACGACCGACAGGGGGTATAATTCACCCCTCCACTTT. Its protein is CASSTTDRGYNSPLHF.